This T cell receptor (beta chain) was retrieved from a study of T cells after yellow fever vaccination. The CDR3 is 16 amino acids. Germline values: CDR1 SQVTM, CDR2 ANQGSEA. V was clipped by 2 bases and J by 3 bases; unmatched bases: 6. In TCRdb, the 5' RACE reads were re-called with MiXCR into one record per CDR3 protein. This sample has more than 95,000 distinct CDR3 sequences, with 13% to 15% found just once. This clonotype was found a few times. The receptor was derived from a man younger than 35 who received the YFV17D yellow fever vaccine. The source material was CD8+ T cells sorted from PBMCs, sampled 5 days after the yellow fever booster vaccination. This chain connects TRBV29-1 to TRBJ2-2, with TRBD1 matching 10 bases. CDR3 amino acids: CSVEWGQGTDTGELFF. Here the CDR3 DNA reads TGCAGCGTTGAATGGGGACAGGGGACGGACACCGGGGAGCTGTTTTTT.